This T cell receptor (beta chain) emerged from a study of coeliac disease. Whole-study context: Disease groups: newly diagnosed active, refractory type I, gluten-free-diet controlled. Study findings and constraints: Few TRB amino acid sequences were shared between samples; most were unique.

Comments on this clone: Its antigen remains unidentified.

Sequencing was performed with immunoSEQ multiplex PCR; in TCRdb, only in-frame clones are kept and a portion is missing. In the table there are about 3,400 clones, around 70% of which are singletons. The sequence derives from a man younger than 30 with celiac disease on a gluten-free diet. Input material: intraepithelial lymphocytes from the gut.

The CDR3 nucleotides read TGTGCCAGCAGGCGGGGAGCAGATACGCAGTATTTT. Residues: CASRRGADTQYF. The gene calls are TRBV6-5 and TRBJ2-3; D is possibly TRBD2 (6 bases). This CDR3 contains 12 residues. The germline V gene encodes CDR1 MNHEY and CDR2 SVGAGI. V was trimmed by 6 bases and J by 4 bases, leaving 8 bases between them.